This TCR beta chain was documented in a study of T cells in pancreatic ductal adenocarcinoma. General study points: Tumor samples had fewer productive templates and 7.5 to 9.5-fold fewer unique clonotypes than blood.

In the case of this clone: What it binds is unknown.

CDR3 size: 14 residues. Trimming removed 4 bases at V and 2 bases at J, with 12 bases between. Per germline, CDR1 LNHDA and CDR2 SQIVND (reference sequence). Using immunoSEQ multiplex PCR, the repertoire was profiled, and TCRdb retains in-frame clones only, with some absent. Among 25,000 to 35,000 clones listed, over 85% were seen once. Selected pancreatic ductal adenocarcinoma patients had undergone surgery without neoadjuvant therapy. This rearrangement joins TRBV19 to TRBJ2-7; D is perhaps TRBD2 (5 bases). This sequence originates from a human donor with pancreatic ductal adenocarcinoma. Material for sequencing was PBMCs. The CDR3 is CASSTPGSAYEQYF. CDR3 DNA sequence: TGTGCCAGTAGTACCCCGGGGTCAGCCTACGAGCAGTACTTC.